Shown below are 8 T cell receptor beta chains from a single sample sequenced in a study of T cell repertoires in cytomegalovirus infection. Their target antigens are unknown. Using its own MiXCR run on the reads, TCRdb lists one record per CDR3 protein. The repertoire holds about 220,000 distinct CDR3 sequences, with about 38% as singletons. Sequenced material: CD8+ T cells from cultured PBMCs, taken from culture after CMV antigen stimulation. These receptors were obtained from a human donor in good health (CMV status not recorded). Some clones in this sample may be carry-over from other donors' samples.

This clonotype came up a few times. The chain recombines TRBV27 with TRBJ2-1, with TRBD2 matching over 11 bases. Germline-derived CDR1 and CDR2 are MNHEY and SMNVEV (reference sequence). CDR3 length: 16 amino acids. V lost 4 bases and J lost 7; bases outside the gene matches: 9. For the CDR3, the DNA is TGTGCCAGCAGTTCCCCCCTAGCGGGAGGAGGGAATGAGCAGTTCTTC. This gives the protein CASSSPLAGGGNEQFF.

This clonotype was counted ten times or more. This chain joins TRBV7-2 and TRBJ2-1; TRBD2 agrees at 9 bases. Germline trimming cut 2 bases from V and 1 base from J; bases unmatched to any gene: 6. CDR1 SGHTA and CDR2 FQGNSA come from the germline V gene. CDR3 length: 17 amino acids. The CDR3 region is CASSLFSSGRSYNEQFF. The CDR3 coding sequence is TGTGCCAGCAGCTTATTTTCAAGCGGGAGGTCCTACAATGAGCAGTTCTTC.

CDR3 residues: CSARDPLDSEQYF. Written as DNA, the CDR3 is TGCAGTGCTAGAGATCCCCTGGACAGTGAGCAGTACTTC. This chain uses TRBV20-1 with TRBJ2-7; possible D gene TRBD1, 6 bases. This CDR3 is 13 amino acids long. V was clipped by 0 bases and J by 7 bases, with 13 bases between them. The germline gives CDR1 DFQATT, CDR2 SNEGSKA (reference sequence).

This clonotype was picked up many times. The chain joins TRBV14 to TRBJ1-1; D possibly corresponds to TRBD1 (5 bases). Germline V gives CDR1 SGHDN, CDR2 FVKESK. V was clipped by 1 base and J by 0 bases, with 9 bases between them. The CDR3 consists of 15 residues. In DNA form, the CDR3 reads TGTGCCAGCAGCCAAGGGGGGGTTTTGAACACTGAAGCTTTCTTT. Its translation: CASSQGGVLNTEAFF.

The table lists this clonotype with a count of one. The chain uses TRBV5-1 and TRBJ2-2; 12 bases map to TRBD2. The V and J ends lost 4 bases and 5 bases, in that order; junction bases with no gene match: 6. Germline-derived CDR1 and CDR2 are SGHRS and YFSETQ. The CDR3 has 16 amino acids. For the CDR3, the DNA is TGCGCCAGCAGCCCTGGACTAGCGGGGCAAACCGGGGAGCTGTTTTTT. This gives the protein CASSPGLAGQTGELFF.

The rearrangement uses TRBV4-2 and TRBJ2-7, with a weak D call TRBD2 (5 bases). Germline CDR1 LGHNA, CDR2 YNFKEQ. CDR3 length: 13 amino acids. Trimming left V 4 bases short and J 2 bases short, with 9 bases between. The CDR3 loop is CASSREGTYEQYF. CDR3 bases: TGTGCCAGCAGCCGAGAGGGTACCTACGAGCAGTACTTC.

The chain is built from TRBV28 and TRBJ1-1, with a weak D call TRBD1 (6 bases). The V gene lost 5 bases and the J gene lost 1 base, with 17 bases spanning the gap. Germline CDR1 MDHEN, CDR2 SYDVKM. The CDR3 runs 16 residues. The CDR3 protein is CASSTQGMGENTEAFF. The DNA of the CDR3 is TGTGCCAGCAGTACACAGGGTATGGGGGAGAACACTGAAGCTTTCTTT.

The chain links TRBV7-3 to TRBJ2-7; D may correspond to TRBD1 or TRBD2 (6 bases each). Deletions cut 0 bases from V and 6 bases from J, with 12 bases between. Germline loops: CDR1 SGHTA, CDR2 FQGTGA. This CDR3 region has 14 residues. The CDR3 nucleotides are TGTGCCAGCAGCTTAACTCCGGGGGCGGTCGAGCAGTACTTC. This codes for CASSLTPGAVEQYF.